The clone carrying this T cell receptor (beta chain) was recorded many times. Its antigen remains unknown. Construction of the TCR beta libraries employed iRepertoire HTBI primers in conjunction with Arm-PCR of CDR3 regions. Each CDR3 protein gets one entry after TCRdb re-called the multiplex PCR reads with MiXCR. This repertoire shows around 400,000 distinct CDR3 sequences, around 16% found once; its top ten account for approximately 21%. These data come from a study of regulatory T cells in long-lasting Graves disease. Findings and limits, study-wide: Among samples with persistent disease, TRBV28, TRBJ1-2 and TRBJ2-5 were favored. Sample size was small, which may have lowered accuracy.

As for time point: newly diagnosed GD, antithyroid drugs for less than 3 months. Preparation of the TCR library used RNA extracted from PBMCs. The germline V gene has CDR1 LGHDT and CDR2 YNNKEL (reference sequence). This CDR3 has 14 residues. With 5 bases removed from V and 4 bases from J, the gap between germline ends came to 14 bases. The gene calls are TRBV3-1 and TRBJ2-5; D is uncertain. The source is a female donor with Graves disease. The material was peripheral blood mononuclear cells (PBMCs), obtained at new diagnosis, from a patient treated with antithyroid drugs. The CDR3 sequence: CASSLSDERETQYF. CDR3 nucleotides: TGTGCCAGCAGCTTATCAGACGAGAGAGAGACCCAGTACTTC.